This T cell receptor (beta chain) was profiled in a study of cytotoxic CD8 clonotypes in ibrutinib-treated CLL. About the research overall: Responses: approximately 25 partial, 2 complete; after median roughly 5.5 years, around 15 stayed remitted, roughly 12 progressed. Across samples, productive templates numbered over 200,000 and productive rearrangements reached around 98,000 on average.

As for this clone: Antigen specificity is unknown.

Study-level points and caveats: Investigators sampled sustained-remission and progressing patients at differing times.

The planned depth of sequencing spanned 1 in 200,000 to 1 in 1 million T cells. The table came from immunoSEQ multiplex PCR; TCRdb's copy has only in-frame clones and leaves some out. The repertoire includes 65,000 to 80,000 clones, approximately 87% of them detected once, and about two fifths sits in the top ten. The sequence was collected from a human donor with chronic lymphocytic leukemia. Material: PBMCs, obtained after 24 months of ibrutinib treatment.

CDR3 bases: TGCGCCAGCAGTCGTGACAGGGGGAACACTGAAGCTTTCTTT. Encoded protein: CASSRDRGNTEAFF. The chain couples TRBV5-1 to TRBJ1-1; TRBD1 matches 8 bases. This CDR3 is built from 14 residues. Per the germline V gene, CDR1 is SGHRS and CDR2 is YFSETQ. With V trimmed by 5 bases and J by 1 base, 4 bases remained unmatched.